These 29 T cell receptor beta chains were all obtained from the same sample, sequenced in a study of circulating CD8 cells and anti-PD-1 response in melanoma. From live CD3+CD8+TCRalphabeta+ cells, four PD-1 and/or TIGIT subsets were sorted. Each library started from around 14 ng of total RNA using the QIAseq Immune Repertoire TCR panel. MiXCR, run by TCRdb on the reads, gives a single entry per CDR3 protein. The table lists 200 or so distinct CDR3 sequences, roughly 6.2% of them singletons, with roughly four fifths in the top ten. Source: CD8+ T cells from PBMCs, taken at baseline or after one month of anti-PD-1 therapy (not recorded which). All receptors derive from a human donor with melanoma.

About this clonotype itself: Relative to the germline gene, one junction end is altered; a read error may explain this. The V call is TRBV11-2, the J call TRBJ2-1, with D perhaps TRBD1 (6 bases). This CDR3 region has 13 residues. CDR1 is SGHAT and CDR2 is FQNNGV in the germline V gene. CDR3 sequence reads: CASSFTGGNGQFF. The CDR3 DNA is TGTGCCAGCAGCTTCACTGGGGGCAATGGGCAGTTCTTC. Full variable domain (remainder filled in from reference TRBV11-2 and TRBJ2-1): EAGVAQSPRYKIIEKRQSVAFWCNPISGHATLYWYQQILGQGPKLLIQFQNNGVVDDSQLPKDRFSAERLKGVDSTLKIQPAKLEDSAVYLCASSFTGGNGQFFGPGTRLTVL.

The chain has TRBV19 and TRBJ2-7, with D uncertain. V was trimmed by 7 bases and J by 2 bases, leaving 15 bases between them. The CDR3 has 14 amino acids. CDR1 is LNHDA, CDR2 SQIVND, per germline (reference sequence). The CDR3 nucleotides read TGTGCCAGTAATCCCATAGGCGGCGCCTACGAGCAGTACTTC. This translates into CASNPIGGAYEQYF.

This clonotype is medium-sized in the sample. V is TRBV7-9 and J is TRBJ1-2; a weak D match, TRBD1 (5 bases). Trimming pared 2 bases from V and 2 bases from J, leaving 12 bases between. Looked up from germline, CDR1 is SEHNR and CDR2 is FQNEAQ (reference sequence). CDR3 size: 15 residues. The CDR3 DNA reads as TGTGCCAGCAGCTTACTCGGGACGGGGAACTATGGCTACACCTTC. It specifies CASSLLGTGNYGYTF.

This clonotype qualifies as large. The chain joins TRBV11-2 to TRBJ2-3, with D uncertain. V was shortened by 3 bases and J by 4 bases, with 5 bases between the two germline ends. This CDR3 is 12 amino acids long. Germline V gives CDR1 SGHAT, CDR2 FQNNGV. For the CDR3, the DNA is TGTGCCAGCAGCTTTCTCGCAGATACGCAGTATTTT. The encoded protein is CASSFLADTQYF.

Relative to its sample, this clonotype is hyperexpanded. The genes are TRBV7-2 and TRBJ2-5, with D perhaps matching TRBD1 or TRBD2 (6 bases each). CDR1 is SGHTA and CDR2 is FQGNSA in the germline V gene. The CDR3 contains 14 residues. V was shortened by 5 bases and J by 3 bases, with 13 bases between the two germline ends. CDR3 region: CASSRWGAKETQYF. As DNA, the CDR3 is TGTGCCAGCAGCCGATGGGGGGCGAAAGAGACCCAGTACTTC.

This clonotype counts as medium-sized. This chain links TRBV14 with TRBJ2-1; no definite D call. The CDR3 totals 16 residues. CDR1 is SGHDN and CDR2 is FVKESK in the germline V gene. V was shortened by 0 bases and J by 4 bases, with 13 bases between the two germline ends. The CDR3 nucleotides are TGTGCCAGCAGCCAAGATCGGTCACCACGGTACAATGAGCAGTTCTTC. Amino acid sequence: CASSQDRSPRYNEQFF. Full variable domain (rest looked up from reference TRBV14 and TRBJ2-1): EAGVTQFPSHSVIEKGQTVTLRCDPISGHDNLYWYRRVMGKEIKFLLHFVKESKQDESGMPNNRFLAERTGGTYSTLKVQPAELEDSGVYFCASSQDRSPRYNEQFFGPGTRLTVL.

By proportion, this clonotype is large (0.1 to 1%). The CDR3 bases are TGCAGCGTGCGGGGGGGGAGCGAGACCCAGTACTTC. It translates to CSVRGGSETQYF. This chain links TRBV29-1 with TRBJ2-5; TRBD2 matches 9 bases. CDR3 length: 12 residues. CDR1 is SQVTM and CDR2 is ANQGSEA in the germline V gene. Germline trimming cut 6 bases from V and 5 bases from J; bases unmatched to any gene: 4.

Within the sample, this clonotype is medium-sized. The rearrangement links TRBV19 to TRBJ1-4; no definite D call. The CDR3 loop spans 14 amino acids. Germline lookup yields CDR1 LNHDA and CDR2 SQIVND (reference sequence). V was clipped by 11 bases and J by 8 bases, with 21 bases between them. DNA for the CDR3: TGTGCCCGACCCCCATCTTCTGACGGGGAAAAACTGTTTTTT. This encodes CARPPSSDGEKLFF.

Relative to its sample, this clonotype is large. This sequence joins TRBV20-1 and TRBJ1-1; 10 positions match TRBD1. This CDR3 has 13 residues. Germline values: CDR1 DFQATT, CDR2 SNEGSKA (reference sequence). The junction had 1 base not matched to a gene; V was cut back by 3 bases and J by 3 bases. CDR3 DNA sequence: TGCAGTGCTAGGGGGACAGGGGACACTGAAGCTTTCTTT. Amino acids: CSARGTGDTEAFF.

By frequency in the sample, this clonotype is large (0.1 to 1%). This chain uses TRBV3-1 with TRBJ2-1; possible D gene TRBD2, 6 bases. The germline CDR1 and CDR2 sequences are LGHDT and YNNKEL (reference sequence). V shed 0 bases and J shed 8 bases, with 14 bases lying between them. The CDR3 is 15 residues long. CDR3 sequence reads: CASSQDLGGVDEQFF. The CDR3 DNA sequence: TGTGCCAGCAGCCAAGACCTAGGAGGGGTCGATGAGCAGTTCTTC.

This clonotype counts as large. The J gene is TRBJ2-7, the V gene TRBV7-2; the match to TRBD2 covers 7 bases. The CDR3 is 15 residues long. Germline CDR1 SGHTA, CDR2 FQGNSA. The J segment lost 2 bases and the V segment lost 2 bases, leaving 6 bases of the junction unmatched. CDR3 DNA: TGTGCCAGCAGCTTATGGTCTAGCGGAACCTACGAGCAGTACTTC. Translation: CASSLWSSGTYEQYF.

This clonotype is labeled large (0.1 to 1%). The J gene is TRBJ2-3, the V gene TRBV23-1; D is undetermined. TRBV23-1 counts as an open reading frame of uncertain function. V gave up 2 bases and J gave up 0 bases, with 15 bases separating them. The CDR3 contains 17 residues. The CDR3 sequence: CASSQRSYSESTDTQYF. CDR3 sequence (DNA): TGCGCCAGCAGTCAACGCTCTTATTCGGAAAGCACAGATACGCAGTATTTT.

This clonotype is labeled medium-sized. The chain has TRBV20-1 and TRBJ2-5; D not certain. V gave up 6 bases and J gave up 9 bases, with 14 bases separating them. Germline CDR1 reads DFQATT; CDR2 reads SNEGSKA (reference sequence). There are 11 residues in the CDR3. The CDR3: CSAAILGAQYF. DNA of the CDR3: TGCAGTGCCGCAATACTTGGGGCCCAGTACTTC.

The chain couples TRBV19 to TRBJ2-3; 14 nucleotides agree with TRBD2. The CDR3 extends over 17 amino acids. Germline V gives CDR1 LNHDA, CDR2 SQIVND (reference sequence). V dropped 5 bases and J dropped 2; count of bases not matched to a gene: 6. CDR3 in amino acids: CASSVGTSGGYTDTQYF. The CDR3 DNA reads TGTGCCAGTAGTGTCGGGACTAGCGGGGGATACACAGATACGCAGTATTTT.

In this sample, this clonotype is large. The chain joins TRBV28 to TRBJ2-7, with D perhaps matching TRBD1 (8 bases). Germline V gene lookup returns CDR1 MDHEN and CDR2 SYDVKM. This CDR3 has 13 amino acids. Trimming cost V 8 bases and J 6 bases, with 17 bases left between them. CDR3 in DNA: TGTGCCAGCGCCGACAGGGGAGGGGTCGAGCAGTACTTC. Its translation: CASADRGGVEQYF.

On this clonotype itself: A much larger clone differs by one base, so this may be a read error. The rearrangement uses TRBV14 and TRBJ2-1, with D unclear. From germline, CDR1 is SGHDN and CDR2 FVKESK. Trimming pared 0 bases from V and 4 bases from J, leaving 13 bases between. The CDR3 is 16 amino acids. CDR3: CASSQDWSPRYNEQFF. The CDR3 nucleotides read TGTGCCAGCAGCCAAGATTGGTCACCACGGTACAATGAGCAGTTCTTC.

Judged by abundance, this clonotype is medium-sized (0.01 to 0.1%). The chain links TRBV4-3 to TRBJ2-1; possibly TRBD1 or TRBD2 for D (5 bases each). V was pared by 3 bases and J by 6 bases, with 15 bases between. The CDR3 covers 15 residues. Germline lookup yields CDR1 LGHNA and CDR2 YSLEER. The CDR3 reads CASSHGVGVSNEQFF. The CDR3 DNA reads TGCGCCAGCAGCCACGGGGTGGGGGTAAGCAATGAGCAGTTCTTC.

Relative to its sample, this clonotype is medium-sized (0.01 to 0.1%). The rearrangement uses TRBV28 and TRBJ1-5; no reliable D call. V dropped 5 bases and J dropped 8 bases, with 10 bases sitting between them. Germline V gene lookup returns CDR1 MDHEN and CDR2 SYDVKM. The CDR3 runs to 12 residues. The CDR3 DNA reads TGTGCCAGCAGTCCTGGGATGAAGCCCCAGCATTTT. It is translated as CASSPGMKPQHF.

This clonotype qualifies as medium-sized. The CDR3 is CASSLWAGNQPQHF. CDR3 bases: TGTGCCAGCAGTTTATGGGCAGGAAATCAGCCCCAGCATTTT. This sequence joins TRBV27 and TRBJ1-5, with D hard to call. Trimming stripped 1 base from V and 4 bases from J, with 8 bases between. Germline loops: CDR1 MNHEY, CDR2 SMNVEV (reference sequence). The CDR3 is made up of 14 amino acids.

This chain connects TRBV7-8 to TRBJ2-4; maybe TRBD2 (5 bases). This CDR3 is 12 amino acids long. V was trimmed by 5 bases and J by 9 bases, leaving 11 bases between them. CDR1 and CDR2 from the germline V gene are SGHVS and FQNEAQ. The CDR3 sequence is CASSAERSIQYF. In DNA, the CDR3 is TGTGCCAGCAGCGCAGAGCGGAGCATTCAGTACTTC.

This rearrangement joins TRBV30 to TRBJ1-2; a possible D gene is TRBD1 (6 bases). Germline loops: CDR1 GTSNPN, CDR2 SVGIG (reference sequence). Trimming stripped 3 bases from V and 3 bases from J, with 11 bases between. The CDR3 totals 13 residues. The CDR3 sequence: CAWSQGLHYGYTF. The CDR3 bases are TGTGCCTGGAGCCAGGGGTTGCACTATGGCTACACCTTC.

This clonotype is labeled medium-sized. V usage is TRBV7-9 and J usage is TRBJ1-3, with D possibly matching TRBD1 (6 bases). V was trimmed by 3 bases and J by 4 bases, leaving 13 bases between them. CDR3 length: 15 amino acids. Per germline, CDR1 SEHNR and CDR2 FQNEAQ (reference sequence). The CDR3 DNA reads as TGTGCCAGCAGCTTCGCAGGGGCCCAGGGAAACACCATATATTTT. Amino acids: CASSFAGAQGNTIYF. The full variable domain, rest sourced from reference TRBV7-9 and TRBJ1-3, is DTGVSQNPRHKITKRGQNVTFRCDPISEHNRLYWYRQTLGQGPEFLTYFQNEAQLEKSRLLSDRFSAERPKGSFSTLEIQRTEQGDSAMYLCASSFAGAQGNTIYFGEGSWLTVV.

By proportion, this clonotype is medium-sized. This sequence joins TRBV7-9 and TRBJ2-7; 11 bases map to TRBD1. The ends lost 1 base at V and 6 bases at J; junction bases unmatched: 11. The V gene's germline CDR1 is SEHNR and CDR2 FQNEAQ (reference sequence). The CDR3 runs 17 residues. CDR3 amino acids: CASSLDGTGGGSSEQYF. The CDR3 coding sequence is TGTGCCAGCAGCTTAGACGGGACAGGGGGTGGTAGTTCCGAGCAGTACTTC.

This clonotype qualifies as large. The chain carries TRBV19 and TRBJ2-1; tentative D call: TRBD1 (5 bases). The length of the CDR3 is 15 residues. V was trimmed by 1 base and J by 4 bases, leaving 11 bases between them. From germline, CDR1 is LNHDA and CDR2 SQIVND (reference sequence). The DNA of the CDR3 is TGTGCCAGTAGTATAGTTACAGGTCCATACAATGAGCAGTTCTTC. Residues: CASSIVTGPYNEQFF.

Regarding this clonotype: A read error likely explains this, since a far larger clone differs by one base. J is TRBJ2-3 and V is TRBV5-8; D is uncertain. The V gene lost 2 bases and the J gene lost 8 bases, with 9 bases spanning the gap. The CDR3 contains 12 residues. CDR1 and CDR2 (germline): SGHTS, YDEGEE. The CDR3 DNA is TGTGCCAGCAGCTTAGGCTTGGGTACGCAGTATTTT. Translation: CASSLGLGTQYF.

By share of the sample, this clonotype is large. V is TRBV19 and J is TRBJ1-1, with TRBD1 identical over 7 bases. V was clipped by 7 bases and J by 3 bases; unmatched bases: 14. The CDR3 spans 16 residues. Germline lookup yields CDR1 LNHDA and CDR2 SQIVND (reference sequence). This chain's CDR3 is CASKSWEGAPDTEAFF. DNA for the CDR3: TGTGCCAGTAAATCCTGGGAGGGGGCCCCGGACACTGAAGCTTTCTTT. Variable domain in full (rest from reference TRBV19 and TRBJ1-1): DGGITQSPKYLFRKEGQNVTLSCEQNLNHDAMYWYRQDPGQGLRLIYYSQIVNDFQKGDIAEGYSVSREKKESFPLTVTSAQKNPTAFYLCASKSWEGAPDTEAFFGQGTRLTVV.

Within the sample, this clonotype is medium-sized. The CDR3 DNA sequence: TGTGCCAGCAGTCAGCGGGACTACAATGAGCAGTTCTTC. It translates to CASSQRDYNEQFF. The rearrangement uses TRBV6-2 or TRBV6-3 and TRBJ2-1; 7 bases align to TRBD2. CDR3 length equals 13 residues. Germline V gene data show CDR1 as MNHEY and CDR2 as SVGEGT. Trimming took 5 bases from V and 3 from J; bases not matched to a gene: 1.

By share, this clonotype ranks as medium-sized. This sequence joins TRBV6-4 and TRBJ2-6; a weak D match, TRBD2 (7 bases). With 3 bases removed from V and 4 bases from J, the gap between germline ends came to 13 bases. The germline gives CDR1 MRHNA, CDR2 SNTAGT. CDR3 size: 16 residues. The CDR3 bases are TGTGCCAGCAGTGAGGGGGGGGGCTTAGGGGCCAACGTCCTGACTTTC. It codes for CASSEGGGLGANVLTF.

By its share, this clonotype is medium-sized. This chain connects TRBV4-3 to TRBJ2-3; D is possibly TRBD1 (7 bases). The ends were cut back, 0 bases at V and 4 bases at J, with 14 bases in the middle. The germline V gene has CDR1 LGHNA and CDR2 YSLEER. There are 16 residues in the CDR3. The CDR3: CASSQDLGRGADTQYF. DNA of the CDR3: TGCGCCAGCAGCCAAGATCTGGGCAGGGGGGCAGATACGCAGTATTTT.